Listed below are T cell receptor beta chains from one sample, sequenced in a study of blood T cell repertoires in COVID-19. Profiled with immunoSEQ multiplex PCR; TCRdb holds only in-frame clones, not every one. The data hold 270,000 or so clones, with around 90% observed a single time. The sequencing input was peripheral blood. These receptors were taken from a woman aged 60-75 years with COVID-19, enrolled during active disease. CDR3s include the opening cysteine and the closing phenylalanine or tryptophan. The D gene is left open where the match is weak. Size is stated for part of the rows, as once, few or many counts, or as a class when the clone is expanded.

clone size: -; D gene: -; J gene: TRBJ1-5; V gene: TRBV6-5; CDR3 protein: CASSYDGVHQPQHF; CDR3 DNA: TGTGCCAGCAGTTACGACGGGGTCCATCAGCCCCAGCATTTT
clone size: -; D gene: TRBD1; J gene: TRBJ1-1; V gene: TRBV5-1; CDR3 protein: CASSLTGGSMNTEAFF; CDR3 DNA: TGCGCCAGCAGCTTGACAGGGGGTAGTATGAACACTGAAGCTTTCTTT
clone size: -; D gene: TRBD1; J gene: TRBJ1-4; V gene: TRBV7-2; CDR3 protein: CASSVTRDSNEKLFF; CDR3 DNA: TGTGCCAGCAGCGTAACACGGGACAGTAATGAAAAACTGTTTTTT
clone size: -; D gene: TRBD1; J gene: TRBJ2-7; V gene: TRBV3-1/TRBV3-2; CDR3 protein: CASSRTGNSYEQYF; CDR3 DNA: TGTGCCAGCAGCCGGACAGGGAACTCCTACGAGCAGTACTTC
clone size: -; D gene: -; J gene: TRBJ1-1; V gene: TRBV5-1; CDR3 protein: CASREGVLVTEAFF; CDR3 DNA: TGCGCCAGCAGGGAAGGGGTCTTGGTCACTGAAGCTTTCTTT
clone size: once; D gene: -; J gene: TRBJ1-2; V gene: TRBV18; CDR3 protein: CASSPGRWDYGYTF; CDR3 DNA: TGTGCCAGCTCACCGGGGCGTTGGGACTATGGCTACACCTTC
clone size: -; D gene: TRBD1; J gene: TRBJ1-3; V gene: TRBV9; CDR3 protein: CASSVGGQGFGNTIYF; CDR3 DNA: TGTGCCAGCAGCGTAGGGGGACAGGGGTTTGGAAACACCATATATTTT
clone size: -; D gene: TRBD1; J gene: TRBJ1-3; V gene: TRBV12-5; CDR3 protein: CASGRTGWSTIYF; CDR3 DNA: TGTGCTAGTGGTCGGACAGGGTGGAGCACCATATATTTT
clone size: -; D gene: TRBD1; J gene: TRBJ1-2; V gene: TRBV6-5; CDR3 protein: CASRSTGAYGYTF; CDR3 DNA: TGTGCCAGCAGGTCGACAGGGGCCTATGGCTACACCTTC
clone size: -; D gene: -; J gene: TRBJ1-6; V gene: TRBV25-1; CDR3 protein: CASSEQATYNSPLHF; CDR3 DNA: TGTGCCAGCAGTGAGCAGGCTACCTATAATTCACCCCTCCACTTT
clone size: -; D gene: -; J gene: TRBJ2-7; V gene: TRBV21-1; CDR3 protein: CASSGDSRLSMDEQYF; CDR3 DNA: TGTGCCAGCAGCGGGGACAGCCGTTTGTCGATGGACGAGCAGTACTTC
clone size: -; D gene: -; J gene: TRBJ2-7; V gene: TRBV4-3; CDR3 protein: CASSLGQNYEQYF; CDR3 DNA: TGCGCCAGCAGCCTGGGCCAGAACTACGAGCAGTACTTC
clone size: -; D gene: -; J gene: TRBJ2-6; V gene: TRBV5-5; CDR3 protein: CASSLRTAPGANVLTF; CDR3 DNA: TGTGCCAGCAGCCTCCGGACAGCTCCTGGGGCCAACGTCCTGACTTTC
clone size: -; D gene: TRBD1; J gene: TRBJ2-7; V gene: TRBV2; CDR3 protein: CASSVRTGDVAQYF; CDR3 DNA: TGTGCCAGCAGTGTCCGGACAGGGGACGTCGCGCAGTACTTC
clone size: -; D gene: TRBD1; J gene: TRBJ1-1; V gene: TRBV5-4; CDR3 protein: CASSLDLLNRGEAFF; CDR3 DNA: TGTGCCAGCAGCTTGGATCTGTTAAACAGGGGTGAAGCTTTCTTT
clone size: -; D gene: -; J gene: TRBJ1-5; V gene: TRBV5-1; CDR3 protein: CASSPTGGQPQHF; CDR3 DNA: TGCGCCAGCAGTCCCACGGGGGGTCAGCCCCAGCATTTT
clone size: -; D gene: -; J gene: TRBJ2-1; V gene: TRBV5-1; CDR3 protein: CASSDGTAGVNEQFF; CDR3 DNA: TGCGCCAGCAGCGACGGGACAGCGGGCGTAAATGAGCAGTTCTTC
clone size: -; D gene: -; J gene: TRBJ1-2; V gene: TRBV12-3/TRBV12-4; CDR3 protein: CASSPYREEGYTF; CDR3 DNA: TGTGCCAGCAGCCCGTACAGGGAAGAAGGCTACACCTTC
clone size: -; D gene: -; J gene: TRBJ1-5; V gene: TRBV19; CDR3 protein: CASSMRSRGQPQHF; CDR3 DNA: TGTGCCAGTAGTATGAGAAGCAGGGGACAGCCCCAGCATTTT
clone size: -; D gene: -; J gene: TRBJ1-1; V gene: TRBV9; CDR3 protein: CASSPPLGGIAFF; CDR3 DNA: TGTGCCAGCAGCCCGCCTCTGGGAGGGATAGCTTTCTTT
clone size: -; D gene: TRBD2; J gene: TRBJ2-3; V gene: TRBV7-2; CDR3 protein: CASSSLAGGLSTDTQYF; CDR3 DNA: TGTGCCAGCAGCTCGCTAGCGGGGGGGCTCAGCACAGATACGCAGTATTTT
clone size: -; D gene: -; J gene: TRBJ2-5; V gene: TRBV5-6; CDR3 protein: CASSFRGVETQYF; CDR3 DNA: TGTGCCAGCAGCTTCCGAGGTGTAGAGACCCAGTACTTC
clone size: few; D gene: -; J gene: TRBJ1-1; V gene: TRBV30; CDR3 protein: CAWRTLGYTEAFF; CDR3 DNA: TGTGCCTGGAGGACATTAGGATACACTGAAGCTTTCTTT
clone size: -; D gene: TRBD2; J gene: TRBJ2-5; V gene: TRBV30; CDR3 protein: CAWSVGGGTYQETQYF; CDR3 DNA: TGTGCCTGGAGTGTAGGCGGGGGGACGTACCAAGAGACCCAGTACTTC
clone size: -; D gene: -; J gene: TRBJ1-3; V gene: TRBV28; CDR3 protein: CASSLQARASGNTIYF; CDR3 DNA: TGTGCCAGCAGTTTACAAGCAAGAGCTTCTGGAAACACCATATATTTT
clone size: many; D gene: TRBD1; J gene: TRBJ1-4; V gene: TRBV2; CDR3 protein: CASSDSGTGSRHNEKLFF; CDR3 DNA: TGTGCCAGCAGTGACTCCGGGACAGGGTCCCGTCATAATGAAAAACTGTTTTTT
clone size: -; D gene: -; J gene: TRBJ1-2; V gene: TRBV6-5; CDR3 protein: CASNPAGRAYGYTF; CDR3 DNA: TGTGCCAGCAATCCCGCGGGCCGAGCCTATGGCTACACCTTC
clone size: -; D gene: TRBD1; J gene: TRBJ1-5; V gene: TRBV6-2/TRBV6-3; CDR3 protein: CASSSTGSNQPQHF; CDR3 DNA: TGTGCCAGCAGTTCGACAGGGAGCAATCAGCCCCAGCATTTT
clone size: -; D gene: -; J gene: TRBJ1-4; V gene: TRBV7-2; CDR3 protein: CASSLGGSGRYEKLFF; CDR3 DNA: TGTGCCAGCAGCTTAGGGGGGTCCGGGAGGTATGAAAAACTGTTTTTT
clone size: -; D gene: -; J gene: TRBJ1-2; V gene: TRBV5-1; CDR3 protein: CASSLVFSDRGYTF; CDR3 DNA: TGCGCCAGCAGCTTGGTTTTTTCGGACAGAGGCTACACCTTC
clone size: -; D gene: -; J gene: TRBJ1-3; V gene: TRBV18; CDR3 protein: CASSPGLTGNTIYF; CDR3 DNA: TGTGCCAGCTCACCAGGGCTAACTGGAAACACCATATATTTT
clone size: -; D gene: -; J gene: TRBJ1-2; V gene: TRBV6-1; CDR3 protein: CASSENWGANYGYTF; CDR3 DNA: TGTGCCAGCAGTGAAAACTGGGGGGCTAACTATGGCTACACCTTC
clone size: -; D gene: TRBD1; J gene: TRBJ1-1; V gene: TRBV25-1; CDR3 protein: CASSALGQGNTEAFF; CDR3 DNA: TGTGCCAGCAGTGCGCTGGGACAGGGGAACACTGAAGCTTTCTTT
clone size: -; D gene: TRBD1; J gene: TRBJ1-1; V gene: TRBV7-6; CDR3 protein: CASSSTGVTNTEAFF; CDR3 DNA: TGTGCCAGCAGCTCTACAGGGGTGACGAACACTGAAGCTTTCTTT
clone size: -; D gene: -; J gene: TRBJ1-1; V gene: TRBV5-8; CDR3 protein: CASSLVKGSDWATEAFF; CDR3 DNA: TGTGCCAGCAGCTTGGTAAAAGGGAGTGATTGGGCCACTGAAGCTTTCTTT
clone size: -; D gene: -; J gene: TRBJ1-2; V gene: TRBV27; CDR3 protein: CASTSPYRSFGYTF; CDR3 DNA: TGTGCCAGCACCTCCCCATACAGGTCTTTTGGCTACACCTTC
clone size: -; D gene: TRBD2; J gene: TRBJ2-1; V gene: TRBV6-5; CDR3 protein: CASSHRDYPNEQFF; CDR3 DNA: TGTGCCAGCAGTCATAGGGACTACCCGAATGAGCAGTTCTTC
clone size: -; D gene: TRBD1; J gene: TRBJ1-2; V gene: TRBV7-2; CDR3 protein: CASSPRQGGNYGYTF; CDR3 DNA: TGTGCCAGCAGCCCACGACAGGGGGGGAACTATGGCTACACCTTC